The 13 T cell receptor beta chains below were found in one sample sequenced in a study of T cells in Graves' hyperthyroidism and ophthalmopathy. There were TCR beta CDR3 regions amplified from RNA transcripts. The HTBI set primed first-round TCR CDR3 RT-PCR. TCRdb ran MiXCR on the multiplex PCR reads and lists one entry per CDR3 protein. This sample yields approximately 400,000 distinct CDR3 sequences, of which about 14% are seen a single time; around 27% belongs to the top ten. Sequenced: blood. All receptors come from a man between 45 and 60 years old with Graves' ophthalmopathy.

The chain uses TRBV11-3 and TRBJ2-3; D gene ambiguous. The V and J ends lost 0 bases and 2 bases respectively, with 6 bases between them. Germline loops: CDR1 SGHNT, CDR2 YENEEA. The CDR3 totals 14 residues. CDR3 sequence: CASSLELNTDTQYF. Written as DNA, the CDR3 is TGTGCCAGCAGCTTAGAACTCAACACAGATACGCAGTATTTT.

This clonotype was seen many times. The chain is built from TRBV15 and TRBJ1-1; 7 nucleotides line up with TRBD1. The CDR3 is 12 residues long. V dropped 5 bases and J dropped 6; count of bases not matched to a gene: 3. Germline V gene lookup returns CDR1 LNHNV and CDR2 YYDKDF (reference sequence). In DNA, the CDR3 is TGTGCCACCAGCCGGGGGACAGCTGAAGCTTTCTTT. This encodes CATSRGTAEAFF.

The gene calls are TRBV10-3 and TRBJ1-1; TRBD1 agrees at 9 bases. V shed 6 bases, J shed 6 bases, and the junction held 2 bases outside the gene matches. This CDR3 contains 12 residues. Germline assignment: CDR1 ENHRY and CDR2 SYGVKD. CDR3 nucleotide sequence: TGTGCCATCAGGGGGACAGGGTCTGAAGCTTTCTTT. Protein: CAIRGTGSEAFF.

This clonotype has at least ten counts. V and J are TRBV12-3 or TRBV12-4 and TRBJ2-2; perhaps TRBD1 as D (6 bases). V was pared by 6 bases and J by 0 bases, with 11 bases between. The CDR3 sequence is 15 residues long. For the CDR3, the DNA is TGTGCCAGCAGAAAGACAGGAACGAACACCGGGGAGCTGTTTTTT. Encoded protein: CASRKTGTNTGELFF.

This clonotype occurred a few times. As DNA, the CDR3 is TGTGCCAGCAGCGTAACTAGCGGATATAGCACAGATACGCAGTATTTT. This translates into CASSVTSGYSTDTQYF. The rearrangement uses TRBV9 and TRBJ2-3; 8 bases align to TRBD2. Unmatched junction bases numbered 4, after V lost 1 base and J lost 0 bases. The length of the CDR3 is 16 residues. The germline gives CDR1 SGDLS, CDR2 YYNGEE. The variable domain in full, with the rest retrieved from reference TRBV9 and TRBJ2-3, is DSGVTQTPKHLITATGQRVTLRCSPRSGDLSVYWYQQSLDQGLQFLIQYYNGEERAKGNILERFSAQQFPDLHSELNLSSLELGDSALYFCASSVTSGYSTDTQYFGPGTRLTVL.

The rearrangement joins TRBV9 to TRBJ2-1, with 8 nucleotides matching TRBD2. From germline, CDR1 is SGDLS and CDR2 YYNGEE. J gave up 4 bases and V 6 bases, and 12 bases lay outside the gene matches. This CDR3 has 16 residues. The CDR3 region is CASIQRGGLEYNEQFF. For the CDR3, the DNA is TGTGCCAGCATCCAACGCGGGGGGTTGGAATACAATGAGCAGTTCTTC. Drawing the rest from reference TRBV9 and TRBJ2-1, the complete variable domain is DSGVTQTPKHLITATGQRVTLRCSPRSGDLSVYWYQQSLDQGLQFLIQYYNGEERAKGNILERFSAQQFPDLHSELNLSSLELGDSALYFCASIQRGGLEYNEQFFGPGTRLTVL.

V and J are TRBV10-2 and TRBJ2-1; D is unclear. V lost 6 bases to trimming and J lost 7 bases, with 10 bases between them. Germline CDR1 is WSHSY and CDR2 is SAAADI. The CDR3 has 12 amino acids. DNA for the CDR3: TGCGCCAGCAGAGCTGGGTGGAATGAGCAGTTCTTC. This codes for CASRAGWNEQFF.

The V call is TRBV12-3 or TRBV12-4, the J call TRBJ2-3, with D possibly matching TRBD1 (6 bases). CDR3 length: 15 amino acids. Trimming removed 5 bases from V and 5 bases from J, with 17 bases in between. CDR3 sequence reads: CASSTNQPGQDTQYF. In DNA form, the CDR3 reads TGTGCCAGCAGTACGAATCAACCGGGACAAGATACGCAGTATTTT.

This clonotype was counted a few times. The genes are TRBV29-1 and TRBJ2-5; D is ambiguous. The CDR3 covers 11 residues. Trimming cost V 4 bases and J 1 base, with 4 bases left between them. From germline, CDR1 is SQVTM and CDR2 ANQGSEA. CDR3 sequence (DNA): TGCAGCGTTGGCCCCCAAGAGACCCAGTACTTC. Translation: CSVGPQETQYF.

This clonotype has a handful of counts. J is TRBJ2-7 and V is TRBV6-1; D not certain. V shed 8 bases and J shed 0 bases, with 11 bases lying between them. Germline CDR1 reads MNHNS; CDR2 reads SASEGT. CDR3 length: 13 amino acids. CDR3 loop: CASLGVSSYEQYF. The CDR3, as DNA: TGTGCCAGCTTAGGAGTTTCCTCCTACGAGCAGTACTTC.

The table lists this clonotype with many counts. The V call is TRBV7-3, the J call TRBJ2-1; D gene ambiguous. The V end lost 5 bases, the J end lost 4 bases, and 3 bases lay between the germline ends. This CDR3 is 11 amino acids long. Germline V gene sequence: CDR1 SGHTA, CDR2 FQGTGA. This chain's CDR3 is CASSKYNEQFF. CDR3 DNA sequence: TGTGCCAGCAGCAAGTACAATGAGCAGTTCTTC.

This clonotype occurred many times. The chain employs TRBV20-1 and TRBJ2-7; TRBD2 aligns across 8 bases. The germline gives CDR1 DFQATT, CDR2 SNEGSKA (reference sequence). The CDR3 covers 14 residues. V was clipped by 0 bases and J by 6 bases; unmatched bases: 7. The CDR3, as DNA: TGCAGTGCTAGAGACGGGACTAGTGGGGGCGAGCAGTACTTC. Protein product: CSARDGTSGGEQYF.

Many counts were recorded for this clonotype. The chain is built from TRBV2 and TRBJ2-2; 8 bases fit TRBD2. This CDR3 spans 16 amino acids. Germline V CDR1 and CDR2: SNHLY, FYNNEI. The V segment lost 4 bases and the J segment 7 bases; nucleotides outside the gene matches: 11. CDR3 in amino acids: CASSVPRTSWVGELFF. The CDR3 nucleotides are TGTGCCAGCAGTGTTCCGAGGACTAGCTGGGTCGGGGAGCTGTTTTTT.